These 30 T cell receptor beta chains were all obtained from the same sample, sequenced in a study of shared clonotypes between healthy human individuals. Libraries were prepared by immunoSEQ multiplex PCR; TCRdb keeps only in-frame clonotypes and omits some of them. The table lists a few hundred thousand clones, 87% of them singletons. Sequencing used memory CD8+ T cells sorted from blood. Subset indicated: CD45RO+ cells pooled with CCR7-negative TemRA cells. The source is a man younger than 30 in good health.

The chain has TRBV6-6 and TRBJ2-5; 9 bases fit TRBD1. The CDR3 is 16 residues long. Germline V gene data show CDR1 as MNHNY and CDR2 as SVGAGI (reference sequence). V lost 5 bases, J lost 5 bases, and 12 bases stayed unmatched. CDR3 in DNA: TGTGCCAGCAGTACGTACAGGGGGCCACGTGTGGAGACCCAGTACTTC. Amino acid sequence: CASSTYRGPRVETQYF.

The chain employs TRBV28 and TRBJ1-2; 7 bases agree with TRBD1. Germline CDR1 and CDR2: MDHEN and SYDVKM. The CDR3 is 15 residues long. V shed 2 bases, J shed 3 bases, and the junction held 6 bases outside the gene matches. CDR3 sequence reads: CASSLGRQGYYGYTF. As DNA, the CDR3 is TGTGCCAGCAGTTTAGGAAGACAGGGATACTATGGCTACACCTTC.

The genes are TRBV27 and TRBJ1-2; D is unclear. This CDR3 has 13 amino acids. Per the germline V gene, CDR1 is MNHEY and CDR2 is SMNVEV (reference sequence). V gave up 4 bases and J gave up 4 bases, with 10 bases separating them. CDR3 protein: CASSWASTYGYTF. As DNA, the CDR3 is TGTGCCAGCAGTTGGGCTTCGACCTATGGCTACACCTTC.

The genes are TRBV5-1 and TRBJ2-7, with D perhaps given as TRBD1 or TRBD2 (5 bases each). Germline V gene lookup returns CDR1 SGHRS and CDR2 YFSETQ. V lost 2 bases, J lost 6 bases, and 12 bases lay in between. The CDR3 loop spans 13 amino acids. CDR3 coding DNA: TGCGCCAGCAGCTTTTCGGGGCAGGGCGAGCAGTACTTC. This encodes CASSFSGQGEQYF.

The chain links TRBV28 to TRBJ2-5; TRBD2 might be the D (6 bases). V was cut by 6 bases and J by 5 bases, with 13 bases left in between. In germline, CDR1 is MDHEN, CDR2 SYDVKM. This CDR3 region has 13 residues. The CDR3 protein is CASSPGLLETQYF. The DNA of the CDR3 is TGTGCCAGCAGCCCGGGACTGTTGGAGACCCAGTACTTC.

This CDR3 reads CASSLSRETGELFF. CDR3 DNA: TGTGCCAGCAGCCTTAGTCGTGAGACCGGGGAGCTGTTTTTT. The V call is TRBV13, the J call TRBJ2-2; D gene ambiguous. V lost 5 bases and J lost 5, with 12 bases in between. This CDR3 spans 14 amino acids. Germline V gene data show CDR1 as PRHDT and CDR2 as FYEKMQ (reference sequence).

This chain links TRBV10-1 with TRBJ2-2, with D perhaps matching TRBD2 (5 bases). Germline CDR1 WNHNN, CDR2 SYGVQD (reference sequence). The CDR3 sequence is 16 residues long. V was pared by 0 bases and J by 2 bases, with 10 bases between. This CDR3 reads CASSESRAANTGELFF. Written as DNA, the CDR3 is TGCGCCAGCAGTGAGTCGCGGGCAGCAAACACCGGGGAGCTGTTTTTT.

The chain has TRBV6-5 and TRBJ2-1; D is possibly TRBD1 (5 bases). This CDR3 region has 15 residues. V lost 2 bases to trimming and J lost 2 bases, with 10 bases between them. Germline values: CDR1 MNHEY, CDR2 SVGAGI. The chain's CDR3 is CASSYLGPTYNEQFF. The CDR3 nucleotides are TGTGCCAGCAGTTACCTGGGGCCGACCTACAATGAGCAGTTCTTC.

This clone has a handful of counts. The CDR3 loop reads CSVEGGGVNTEAFF. The CDR3 nucleotides read TGCAGCGTTGAGGGGGGCGGCGTGAACACTGAAGCTTTCTTT. The chain couples TRBV29-1 to TRBJ1-1; D possibly corresponds to TRBD1 (6 bases). CDR3 length: 14 amino acids. Germline V lookup: CDR1 SQVTM, CDR2 ANQGSEA. The V and J ends lost 3 bases and 0 bases respectively, with 11 bases between them.

Comment on this clone: Other DNA sequences in this sample translate to the same CDR3. The V and J genes are TRBV30 and TRBJ2-7; D assignment may be TRBD1 or TRBD2 (5 bases each). CDR1 is GTSNPN, CDR2 SVGIG, per germline (reference sequence). The CDR3 runs to 14 residues. The ends were cut back, 5 bases at V and 2 bases at J, with 16 bases in the middle. The CDR3 protein is CAWGGEQAPYEQYF. Written as DNA, the CDR3 is TGTGCCTGGGGGGGAGAACAGGCACCCTACGAGCAGTACTTC. The full variable domain, with the rest looked up from reference TRBV30 and TRBJ2-7, is SQTIHQWPATLVQPVGSPLSLECTVEGTSNPNLYWYRQAAGRGLQLLFYSVGIGQISSEVPQNLSASRPQDRQFILSSKKLLLSDSGFYLCAWGGEQAPYEQYFGPGTRLTVT.

The V call is TRBV5-4, the J call TRBJ2-7; D gene ambiguous. Trimming stripped 3 bases from V and 0 bases from J, with 10 bases between. Germline V gene lookup returns CDR1 SGHNT and CDR2 YYREEE (reference sequence). The CDR3 extends over 14 amino acids. In DNA form, the CDR3 reads TGTGCCAGCAGCTCATGGACGGTCTCCTACGAGCAGTACTTC. Protein product: CASSSWTVSYEQYF.

This clone came up once. This chain joins TRBV7-6 and TRBJ2-7; 11 nucleotides align to TRBD2. Germline assignment: CDR1 SGHVS and CDR2 FNYEAQ. After removal of 1 base from V and 6 bases from J, the junction contained 5 bases not matched to a gene. The CDR3 has 15 residues. The CDR3 DNA reads as TGTGCCAGCAGCTTAGTTCTAGCGGGGGGAGGCGAGCAGTACTTC. Amino acids: CASSLVLAGGGEQYF.

This chain joins TRBV27 and TRBJ2-3, with D tentatively TRBD2 (6 bases). CDR1 and CDR2 (germline): MNHEY, SMNVEV (reference sequence). The germline V and J ends were trimmed by 6 bases and 4 bases, with 14 bases remaining between them. The CDR3 is made up of 14 amino acids. CDR3 DNA: TGTGCCAGCAGACTGACTAGACTCCCAGATACGCAGTATTTT. It encodes CASRLTRLPDTQYF.

The chain is built from TRBV11-3 and TRBJ2-2, with 8 bases aligning to TRBD1. This CDR3 is 16 amino acids long. Unmatched junction bases numbered 9, after V lost 4 bases and J lost 5 bases. Germline CDR1 and CDR2: SGHNT and YENEEA. The CDR3 reads CASSSPGGARTGELFF. The CDR3 coding sequence is TGTGCCAGCAGCTCCCCAGGGGGCGCACGGACCGGGGAGCTGTTTTTT.

The V gene is TRBV4-1, the J gene TRBJ1-2; D might be TRBD1 (6 bases). This CDR3 contains 20 residues. CDR1 and CDR2 (germline): MGHRA, YSYEKL. Trimming took off 2 bases at V and 4 bases at J, with 29 bases between the two ends. In nucleotides, the CDR3 is TGCGCCAGCAGCCAACAATCCCACTCCAAATGGGAGGGGGGGGCCTATGGCTACACCTTC. Translated, it gives CASSQQSHSKWEGGAYGYTF.

The rearrangement joins TRBV27 to TRBJ2-7; 8 bases are shared with TRBD2. Germline lookup yields CDR1 MNHEY and CDR2 SMNVEV (reference sequence). The CDR3 consists of 16 residues. V shed 3 bases, J shed 0 bases, and the junction held 7 bases outside the gene matches. CDR3 nucleotides: TGTGCCAGCAGTTTTTGGGCGGGAGGTCCCTCCTACGAGCAGTACTTC. Its protein is CASSFWAGGPSYEQYF.

This rearrangement joins TRBV5-8 to TRBJ1-5; D not resolved. The CDR3 length is 13 residues. Germline V gene lookup returns CDR1 SGHTS and CDR2 YDEGEE. Trimming left V 7 bases short and J 0 bases short, with 8 bases between. The DNA of the CDR3 is TGTGCCAGCGGAGAGGTTAGCAATCAGCCCCAGCATTTT. This gives the protein CASGEVSNQPQHF.

V and J are TRBV7-9 and TRBJ1-2, with no clear D. CDR1 and CDR2 (germline): SEHNR, FQNEAQ (reference sequence). The germline V and J ends were trimmed by 0 bases and 7 bases, with 9 bases remaining between them. This CDR3 contains 13 residues. Here the CDR3 reads CASSLAWDSGYTF. CDR3 bases: TGTGCCAGCAGCTTAGCTTGGGATTCTGGCTACACCTTC. Filled out from reference TRBV7-9 and TRBJ1-2, the complete variable domain reads DTGVSQNPRHKITKRGQNVTFRCDPISEHNRLYWYRQTLGQGPEFLTYFQNEAQLEKSRLLSDRFSAERPKGSFSTLEIQRTEQGDSAMYLCASSLAWDSGYTFGSGTRLTVV.

The rearrangement uses TRBV10-1 and TRBJ2-7, with TRBD1 as a possible D gene (5 bases). The CDR3 runs to 13 residues. The germline V gene has CDR1 WNHNN and CDR2 SYGVQD (reference sequence). Trimming shortened V by 0 bases and J by 5 bases, and 8 bases separated the two germline ends. The CDR3 DNA follows: TGCGCCAGCAGTGAGTCCAGGGTTCACGAGCAGTACTTC. Translating it yields CASSESRVHEQYF.

The V call is TRBV30, the J call TRBJ1-1; unclear D gene. Trimming removed 0 bases at V and 5 bases at J, with 13 bases between. CDR3 length: 14 residues. Germline loops: CDR1 GTSNPN, CDR2 SVGIG (reference sequence). DNA of the CDR3: TGTGCCTGGAGTGTAGGGTATGAAAGGACTGAAGCTTTCTTT. Residues: CAWSVGYERTEAFF.

This sequence joins TRBV19 and TRBJ1-2, with D unresolved. V lost 1 base and J lost 6, with 15 bases in between. This CDR3 has 15 residues. The germline gives CDR1 LNHDA, CDR2 SQIVND (reference sequence). CDR3 sequence (DNA): TGTGCCAGTAGTATAGCGGAGGGCCATTATGATGGCTACACCTTC. Amino acid sequence: CASSIAEGHYDGYTF.

The J gene is TRBJ2-7, the V gene TRBV5-4, with TRBD2 matching 7 bases. The V and J ends lost 3 bases and 3 bases, in that order; junction bases with no gene match: 3. The CDR3 runs 13 residues. CDR1 is SGHNT, CDR2 YYREEE, per germline (reference sequence). The DNA of the CDR3 is TGTGCCAGCAGCTGGGGGGGTGACTACGAGCAGTACTTC. It yields the protein CASSWGGDYEQYF.

J is TRBJ1-3 and V is TRBV13; unclear D gene. The V end lost 1 base, the J end lost 8 bases, and 3 bases lay between the germline ends. The CDR3 spans 11 residues. Germline V gene data show CDR1 as PRHDT and CDR2 as FYEKMQ (reference sequence). The CDR3 loop is CASSLADTIYF. The CDR3 DNA sequence: TGTGCCAGCAGCTTAGCAGACACCATATATTTT.

The chain couples TRBV5-1 to TRBJ1-1, with a weak D call TRBD1 (6 bases). Germline CDR1 SGHRS, CDR2 YFSETQ. CDR3 length: 15 amino acids. Trimming cost V 3 bases and J 3 bases, with 15 bases left between them. The CDR3 sequence: CASSYRQVEDTEAFF. The CDR3 DNA sequence: TGCGCCAGCAGCTACAGACAGGTAGAGGACACTGAAGCTTTCTTT.

The chain couples TRBV28 to TRBJ1-3, with a possible D match to TRBD1 (6 bases). The CDR3 runs to 16 residues. Trimming pared 0 bases from V and 4 bases from J, leaving 13 bases between. The germline V gene encodes CDR1 MDHEN and CDR2 SYDVKM. The DNA of the CDR3 is TGTGCCAGCAGTTTATGGGGACAACACGAGGGAAACACCATATATTTT. Translation: CASSLWGQHEGNTIYF.

The chain has TRBV7-2 and TRBJ2-7; 7 bases map to TRBD2. The CDR3 contains 14 residues. The V gene end was trimmed by 2 bases and the J gene end by 5 bases; junction bases not matched to a gene: 6. Per germline, CDR1 SGHTA and CDR2 FQGNSA. Written as DNA, the CDR3 is TGTGCCAGCAGCTTACAAGGACTAGTTCACGAGCAGTACTTC. Residues: CASSLQGLVHEQYF. The whole variable domain, remainder taken from reference TRBV7-2 and TRBJ2-7, is GAGVSQSPSNKVTEKGKDVELRCDPISGHTALYWYRQSLGQGLEFLIYFQGNSAPDKSGLPSDRFSAERTGGSVSTLTIQRTQQEDSAVYLCASSLQGLVHEQYFGPGTRLTVT.

The chain employs TRBV11-2 and TRBJ2-2, with TRBD2 matching over 9 bases. CDR3 length: 18 amino acids. The germline V gene encodes CDR1 SGHAT and CDR2 FQNNGV. The junction had 8 bases not matched to a gene; V was cut back by 3 bases and J by 0 bases. The CDR3 coding sequence is TGTGCCAGCAGCTTCCCTAGCGGGGAGATCACGAACACCGGGGAGCTGTTTTTT. It yields the protein CASSFPSGEITNTGELFF.

J is TRBJ2-3 and V is TRBV6-5; D might be TRBD1 or TRBD2, each matching 5 bases. V was trimmed by 2 bases and J by 4 bases, leaving 10 bases between them. The germline CDR1 and CDR2 sequences are MNHEY and SVGAGI. This CDR3 is 14 amino acids long. CDR3 loop: CASSYTRGADTQYF. The CDR3 DNA reads TGTGCCAGCAGTTACACCCGAGGGGCAGATACGCAGTATTTT.

This sequence joins TRBV2 and TRBJ2-7; D remains ambiguous. This CDR3 spans 14 amino acids. Per the germline V gene, CDR1 is SNHLY and CDR2 is FYNNEI. Trimming shortened V by 3 bases and J by 3 bases, and 12 bases separated the two germline ends. DNA of the CDR3: TGTGCCAGCAGTGACGTCGGCACCAACTACGAGCAGTACTTC. Protein: CASSDVGTNYEQYF.

The genes are TRBV25-1 and TRBJ1-2; 7 bases align to TRBD1. The germline V gene has CDR1 MGHDK and CDR2 SYGVNS. V lost 1 base, J lost 8 bases, and 10 bases stayed unmatched. CDR3 size: 15 residues. The CDR3 bases are TGTGCCAGCAGTGAATTGAGGTACGGACAGGTCGGCTACACCTTC. This codes for CASSELRYGQVGYTF.